Listed below are T cell receptor beta chains from one sample, sequenced in a study of shared clonotypes between healthy human individuals. Assay: immunoSEQ multiplex PCR; the TCRdb copy retains only in-frame clones and omits some. Of 2 million to 3 million clones in the sample, under 95% were seen once. The specimen sequenced was naive CD4+ T cells from PBMCs. The receptors here all came from a man aged 18 to 29 in good health. Some clones in this sample may be carry-over from other donors' samples. CDR3s include the opening cysteine and the closing phenylalanine or tryptophan.

V gene: TRBV7-2; J gene: TRBJ1-1; CDR3 protein: CASSRGGQLEAFF
V gene: TRBV9; J gene: TRBJ2-2; CDR3 protein: CASSAQTGANTGELFF
V gene: TRBV7-2; J gene: TRBJ1-2; CDR3 protein: CASRGQNYGYTF
V gene: TRBV18; J gene: TRBJ1-1; CDR3 protein: CASSPPSREAFF
V gene: TRBV5-1; J gene: TRBJ2-3; CDR3 protein: CASSLVVGLNTDTQYF
V gene: TRBV11-2; J gene: TRBJ2-7; CDR3 protein: CASSLGGLQHEQYF
V gene: TRBV12-5; J gene: TRBJ1-1; CDR3 protein: CASGTERSSEAFF
V gene: TRBV29-1; J gene: TRBJ2-7; CDR3 protein: CSVEEAQVQYF
V gene: TRBV20-1; J gene: TRBJ1-6; CDR3 protein: CSASPGSPLHF
V gene: TRBV5-8; J gene: TRBJ1-5; CDR3 protein: CASSSGFRGQPQHF
V gene: TRBV28; J gene: TRBJ2-6; CDR3 protein: CASSLGNRGTRSGANVLTF
V gene: TRBV4-3; J gene: TRBJ1-3; CDR3 protein: CASSLTGSGNTIYF
V gene: TRBV18; J gene: TRBJ2-1; CDR3 protein: CASSPRGGPLEDEQFF
V gene: TRBV7-9; J gene: TRBJ2-3; CDR3 protein: CASSLSSTPATDTQYF
V gene: TRBV25-1; J gene: TRBJ2-1; CDR3 protein: CASNYRGNEQFF
V gene: TRBV2; J gene: TRBJ2-1; CDR3 protein: CASSSASGRAGSSYNEQFF
V gene: TRBV5-6; J gene: TRBJ2-5; CDR3 protein: CASSWGLAGQETQYF
V gene: TRBV28; J gene: TRBJ2-5; CDR3 protein: CATQQGQETQYF
V gene: TRBV1; J gene: TRBJ2-1; CDR3 protein: CTSSPECRGNSYNEQFF
V gene: TRBV9; J gene: TRBJ2-3; CDR3 protein: CASSVFSGVGEDTQYF
V gene: TRBV19; J gene: TRBJ1-2; CDR3 protein: CASRGWGYGYTF
V gene: TRBV7-3; J gene: TRBJ2-1; CDR3 protein: CASSYSGQATYNEQFF
V gene: TRBV10-1; J gene: TRBJ2-3; CDR3 protein: CASRPGPKDTQYF
V gene: TRBV9; J gene: TRBJ1-2; CDR3 protein: CASSVGAMGHYGYTF
V gene: TRBV18; J gene: TRBJ2-1; CDR3 protein: CASSASTGGQRSGEQFF
V gene: TRBV11-2; J gene: TRBJ2-5; CDR3 protein: CASSQQGAGKTQYF
V gene: TRBV4-2; J gene: TRBJ1-2; CDR3 protein: CASRPTGIGYGYTF
V gene: TRBV7-9; J gene: TRBJ2-1; CDR3 protein: CASSLGGSLSEQFF
V gene: TRBV25-1; J gene: TRBJ2-3; CDR3 protein: CASRGQGLADTQYF
V gene: TRBV4-3; J gene: TRBJ2-3; CDR3 protein: CASSQEWTDGTDTQYF
V gene: TRBV9; J gene: TRBJ1-1; CDR3 protein: CASSPRGGRLF
V gene: TRBV9; J gene: TRBJ2-7; CDR3 protein: CASSPEVPAEQYF
V gene: TRBV7-9; J gene: TRBJ2-5; CDR3 protein: CASSLLGWKETQYF
V gene: TRBV27; J gene: TRBJ2-7; CDR3 protein: CASSLGTGSYEQYF
V gene: TRBV27; J gene: TRBJ1-1; CDR3 protein: CASSLALRTGTTEAFF
V gene: TRBV6-5; J gene: TRBJ2-2; CDR3 protein: CASRPPSHGELFF
V gene: TRBV7-8; J gene: TRBJ2-2; CDR3 protein: CASSLHGANTGELFF
V gene: TRBV9; J gene: TRBJ1-3; CDR3 protein: CASSPTAPQGAGNTIYF
V gene: TRBV29-1; J gene: TRBJ2-1; CDR3 protein: CSVELGLAVYNEQFF